This section outlines one TCR beta chain sequence together with its context. Then a second PCR, running about 6 to 11 cycles, was carried out with a sample-barcoded 5' primer and a J-beta primer mix. TCRdb processed the 5' RACE reads anew with MiXCR; each CDR3 protein has one entry. Among about 320,000 distinct CDR3 sequences, 27% were seen once, and the ten largest hold around 30%. The data are from a study of blood T cells in healthy people across ages. The CDR3 is 13 residues long. From germline, CDR1 is ENHRY and CDR2 SYGVKD. V dropped 8 bases and J dropped 3; count of bases not matched to a gene: 6.

The sample was blood. This TCR came from a woman aged 65 to 85 in good health. This rearrangement joins TRBV10-3 to TRBJ2-7, with 8 nucleotides matching TRBD2. CDR3 coding DNA: TGTGCCATCGGAAGTAGCGGGAACTACGAGCAGTACTTC. It specifies CAIGSSGNYEQYF.